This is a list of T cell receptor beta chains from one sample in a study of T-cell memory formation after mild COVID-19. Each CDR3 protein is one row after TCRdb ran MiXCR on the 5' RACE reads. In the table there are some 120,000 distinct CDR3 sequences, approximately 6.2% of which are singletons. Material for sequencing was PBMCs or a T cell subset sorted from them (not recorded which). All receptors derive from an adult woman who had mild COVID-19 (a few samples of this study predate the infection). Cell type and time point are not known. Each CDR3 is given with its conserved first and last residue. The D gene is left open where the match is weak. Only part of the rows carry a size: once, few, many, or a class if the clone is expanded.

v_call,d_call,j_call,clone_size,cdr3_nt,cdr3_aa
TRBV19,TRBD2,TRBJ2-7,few,TGTGCCAGTAGTACCCCCGGGACTAGCGTCTACGAGCAGTACTTC,CASSTPGTSVYEQYF
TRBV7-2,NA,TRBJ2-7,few,TGTGCCAGCAGCCCCGGGGGACTCGACGAGCAGTACTTC,CASSPGGLDEQYF
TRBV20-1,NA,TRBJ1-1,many,TGCAGTGCTAGAGTCGGACACACTGAAGCTTTCTTT,CSARVGHTEAFF
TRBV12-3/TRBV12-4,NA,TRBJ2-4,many,TGTGCCAGCATGAATCAGGGAAAAAACATTCAGTACTTC,CASMNQGKNIQYF
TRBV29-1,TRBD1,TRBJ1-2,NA,TGCAGCGTCCTCGTTGGAGGGGGCGCATCGAGCTACACCTTC,CSVLVGGGASSYTF
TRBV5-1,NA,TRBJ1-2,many,TGCGCCAGCAGCTTGGCCGACCTCCGGCAACCCGGCTACACCTTC,CASSLADLRQPGYTF
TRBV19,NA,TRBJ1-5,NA,TGTGCCAGTAGTACCCGGTCAGTTAGCAATCAGCCACAGCATTTT,CASSTRSVSNQPQHF
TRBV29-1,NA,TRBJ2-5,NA,TGCAGCGTTGTAGGACTTTATCAAGAGACCCAGTACTTC,CSVVGLYQETQYF
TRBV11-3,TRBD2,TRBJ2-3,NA,TGTGCCAGCAGCTTAACCGGACTAGCGGGAGGGCCAGGAGATACGCAGTATTTT,CASSLTGLAGGPGDTQYF
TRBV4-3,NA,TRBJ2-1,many,TGCGCCAGCAGCCAAGCCCGGCAGTCCAATGAGCAGTTCTTC,CASSQARQSNEQFF
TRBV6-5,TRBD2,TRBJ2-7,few,TGTGCCAGCAGTTTAACTAGCGGGAGCCCCCTCTCCTACGAGCAGTACTTC,CASSLTSGSPLSYEQYF